The 8 T cell receptor beta chains listed next were all sequenced from one sample in a study of OX40 agonist ivuxolimab in advanced cancers. Profiled with immunoSEQ multiplex PCR; TCRdb holds only in-frame clones, not every one. Of about 88,000 clones listed, more than 80% are singletons. The material was CD4+ or CD8+ T cells sorted from blood, obtained in a trial of the OX40 agonist ivuxolimab. The origin of the receptors is an adult with an advanced solid tumor such as melanoma, head and neck, liver or kidney cancer.

The chain combines TRBV21-1 with TRBJ1-1; the D call in the table, TRBD1, was not verified against the DNA. TRBV21-1 is deemed a pseudogene. The CDR3 runs 13 residues. The CDR3 DNA reads as TGTGCCAGATCCGGGACAGTGAGAACTGAAGCTTTCTTT. Translation gives CARSGTVRTEAFF.

This clone was seen only a few times. The CDR3, as DNA: TGCGCCAGCAGCTTGGCCACGAACGGGAGAGGCACAGATACGCAGTATTTT. It specifies CASSLATNGRGTDTQYF. The chain links TRBV5-1 to TRBJ2-3, with TRBD2 as a possible D gene (6 bases). CDR3 length: 17 amino acids. The germline V and J ends were trimmed by 0 bases and 1 base, with 15 bases remaining between them. Germline CDR1 SGHRS, CDR2 YFSETQ.

This chain links TRBV7-9 with TRBJ2-3; no clear D. The CDR3 totals 11 residues. CDR1 is SEHNR and CDR2 is FQNEAQ in the germline V gene (reference sequence). V dropped 10 bases and J dropped 8 bases, with 13 bases sitting between them. The CDR3 DNA reads as TGTGCCACGACCGAGACGAGTACGCAGTATTTT. It encodes CATTETSTQYF.

This chain connects TRBV6-5 to TRBJ2-1; D not resolved. V lost 6 bases and J lost 10, with 13 bases in between. Germline values: CDR1 MNHEY, CDR2 SVGAGI. CDR3 size: 12 residues. In DNA, the CDR3 is TGTGCCAGCAGCACAGCCTCCCTCGAGCAGTTCTTC. This gives the protein CASSTASLEQFF.

The chain uses TRBV7-3 and TRBJ2-1; either TRBD1 or TRBD2 may supply D (5 bases each). V was pared by 6 bases and J by 7 bases, with 16 bases between. The germline CDR1 and CDR2 sequences are SGHTA and FQGTGA. The CDR3 is made up of 14 amino acids. CDR3 in amino acids: CASSPGRRANEQFF. The CDR3 coding sequence is TGTGCCAGCAGTCCGGGACGCAGGGCAAATGAGCAGTTCTTC.

The V and J genes are TRBV5-1 and TRBJ1-2, with 8 bases fitting TRBD1. The J segment lost 6 bases and the V segment lost 4 bases, leaving 2 bases of the junction unmatched. The CDR3 consists of 12 residues. Germline V gene lookup returns CDR1 SGHRS and CDR2 YFSETQ. CDR3 protein: CASSEGQDGYTF. The CDR3, as DNA: TGCGCCAGCAGCGAGGGACAGGATGGCTACACCTTC.

The genes are TRBV5-8 and TRBJ2-2; D ambiguous. This CDR3 is 15 amino acids long. The V gene's germline CDR1 is SGHTS and CDR2 YDEGEE. V dropped 1 base and J dropped 4 bases, with 11 bases sitting between them. The CDR3 nucleotides are TGTGCCAGCAGCTTGACTGTTAGTTTCACCGGGGAGCTGTTTTTT. Translating it yields CASSLTVSFTGELFF.

V gene TRBV11-2 combines with J gene TRBJ2-5; the D is unclear. The ends were cut back, 0 bases at V and 5 bases at J, with 7 bases in the middle. The length of the CDR3 is 13 residues. Germline V lookup: CDR1 SGHAT, CDR2 FQNNGV. The CDR3 sequence: CASSLDGLETQYF. Here the CDR3 DNA reads TGTGCCAGCAGCTTAGATGGGCTCGAGACCCAGTACTTC.